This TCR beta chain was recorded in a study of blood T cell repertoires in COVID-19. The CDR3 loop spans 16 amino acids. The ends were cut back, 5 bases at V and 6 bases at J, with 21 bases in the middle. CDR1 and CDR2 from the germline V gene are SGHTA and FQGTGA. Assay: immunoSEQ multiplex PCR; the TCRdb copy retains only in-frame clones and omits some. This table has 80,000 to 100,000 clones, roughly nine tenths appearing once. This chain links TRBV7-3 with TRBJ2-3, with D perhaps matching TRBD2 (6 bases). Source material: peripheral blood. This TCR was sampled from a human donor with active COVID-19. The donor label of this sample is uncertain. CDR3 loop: CASSPAGLPGEDTQYF. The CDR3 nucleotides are TGTGCCAGCAGCCCCGCCGGACTACCGGGTGAGGATACGCAGTATTTT.